The 30 T cell receptor beta chains listed next were all sequenced from one sample in a study of a mutant IDH1 vaccine in newly diagnosed glioma. Time point of the sample: baseline, week 1 (first vaccination visit). Treatment denoted: pre-vaccination baseline after standard-of-care therapy. The assay was immunoSEQ multiplex PCR, and TCRdb's table has in-frame clones only and misses some. The sample lists over 80,000 clones, around 90% seen once, with under 0.7% in the top ten. The sequencing used PBMCs, collected from a glioma patient treated with radiotherapy, temozolomide or both. The source of these receptors is a woman in her forties or fifties with glioma.

The rearrangement uses TRBV20-1 and TRBJ2-7; TRBD2 matches 10 bases. The CDR3 loop spans 11 amino acids. Trimming took 5 bases from V and 6 from J; bases not matched to a gene: 1. Germline assignment: CDR1 DFQATT and CDR2 SNEGSKA (reference sequence). The CDR3 reads CSAEREGEQYF. The CDR3 nucleotides are TGCAGTGCTGAGCGGGAGGGCGAGCAGTACTTC.

V and J are TRBV11-2 and TRBJ1-2, with 7 bases matching TRBD1. CDR3 length equals 15 residues. The junction had 6 bases not matched to a gene; V was cut back by 4 bases and J by 1 base. Germline V CDR1 and CDR2: SGHAT, FQNNGV. The CDR3 bases are TGTGCCAGCAGCTCAGACAGGGTATATAACTATGGCTACACCTTC. Encoded protein: CASSSDRVYNYGYTF.

The chain links TRBV29-1 to TRBJ2-1; 12 bases align to TRBD2. CDR1 is SQVTM and CDR2 is ANQGSEA in the germline V gene. There are 13 residues in the CDR3. The V segment lost 3 bases and the J segment 9 bases; nucleotides outside the gene matches: 3. This CDR3 is CSVEGLAGPEQFF. The CDR3 nucleotides read TGCAGCGTTGAGGGACTAGCGGGCCCTGAGCAGTTCTTC.

The rearrangement links TRBV6-1 to TRBJ2-5, with 9 nucleotides matching TRBD2. Matching the DNA end better, TRBJ2-7 makes the J call doubtful. The germline V gene has CDR1 MNHNS and CDR2 SASEGT. The CDR3 contains 14 residues. In DNA, the CDR3 is TGTGCCAGCAGTGAACTAGCGGGATCCTACGAGCAGTACTTC. Its translation: CASSELAGSYEQYF.

This rearrangement joins TRBV7-8 to TRBJ2-5, with a weak D call TRBD2 (5 bases). This CDR3 has 14 amino acids. Germline V gene lookup returns CDR1 SGHVS and CDR2 FQNEAQ. Trimming pared 5 bases from V and 2 bases from J, leaving 12 bases between. The CDR3 loop reads CASSQTRVQETQYF. The CDR3, as DNA: TGTGCCAGCAGCCAAACTAGGGTACAAGAGACCCAGTACTTC.

J is TRBJ1-1 and V is TRBV30; 8 nucleotides match TRBD1. This CDR3 has 13 residues. Germline V gives CDR1 GTSNPN, CDR2 SVGIG (reference sequence). Germline trimming cut 2 bases from V and 10 bases from J; bases unmatched to any gene: 9. Written as DNA, the CDR3 is TGTGCCTGGAGTCCACAGGGGGGATCTGGAGCTTTCTTT. Its translation: CAWSPQGGSGAFF.

This clone came up once. This chain joins TRBV5-1 and TRBJ2-7; D is ambiguous. CDR3 length: 14 amino acids. Germline CDR1 SGHRS, CDR2 YFSETQ. V was cut by 0 bases and J by 1 base, with 8 bases left in between. CDR3 DNA sequence: TGCGCCAGCAGCTTGGGAGCCCAATCCTACGAGCAGTACTTC. This sequence encodes CASSLGAQSYEQYF.

J is TRBJ2-7 and V is TRBV5-1, with D uncertain. The CDR3 has 14 amino acids. From germline, CDR1 is SGHRS and CDR2 YFSETQ. Trimming cost V 4 bases and J 3 bases, with 14 bases left between them. CDR3 DNA: TGCGCCAGCAGCCTCAGCTCCTCATTCTACGAGCAGTACTTC. It translates to CASSLSSSFYEQYF.

The gene calls are TRBV25-1 and TRBJ1-4, with no clear D. In germline, CDR1 is MGHDK, CDR2 SYGVNS. V lost 3 bases, J lost 13 bases, and 12 bases lay in between. The CDR3 spans 12 residues. In nucleotides, the CDR3 is TGTGCCAGCAGTGACCGGGCCCCTGGACTGTTTTTT. Amino acid sequence: CASSDRAPGLFF. The variable domain in full, with the rest retrieved from reference TRBV25-1 and TRBJ1-4, is EADIYQTPRYLVIGTGKKITLECSQTMGHDKMYWYQQDPGMELHLIHYSYGVNSTEKGDLSSESTVSRIRTEHFPLTLESARPSHTSQYLCASSDRAPGLFFGSGTQLSVL.

V and J are TRBV6-1 and TRBJ1-1, with 7 positions matching TRBD1. Germline CDR1 is MNHNS and CDR2 is SASEGT. The CDR3 totals 15 residues. V was pared by 6 bases and J by 4 bases, with 11 bases of the junction left unmatched. The DNA for the CDR3 is TGTGCCAGCAGGCCAGGGGAGGGGGCCTCCACTGAAGCTTTCTTT. It codes for CASRPGEGASTEAFF.

The chain joins TRBV6-5 to TRBJ2-2, with D uncertain. V shed 4 bases and J shed 7 bases, with 16 bases lying between them. The germline gives CDR1 MNHEY, CDR2 SVGAGI. This CDR3 has 15 amino acids. The CDR3 DNA follows: TGTGCCAGCAGTTTAGGCGGTGAATATGGCGGGGAGCTGTTTTTT. It yields the protein CASSLGGEYGGELFF.

This clone turned up a few times. This chain uses TRBV19 with TRBJ2-2; 7 nucleotides agree with TRBD2. V lost 2 bases, J lost 7 bases, and 4 bases stayed unmatched. From germline, CDR1 is LNHDA and CDR2 SQIVND (reference sequence). This CDR3 is 14 amino acids long. The CDR3 DNA is TGTGCCAGTAGTATATCCGTAGCGGGCGGGGAGCTGTTTTTT. Translating gives CASSISVAGGELFF.

V usage is TRBV28 and J usage is TRBJ1-5, with D perhaps matching TRBD1 (5 bases). V was trimmed by 2 bases and J by 1 base, leaving 15 bases between them. Germline lookup yields CDR1 MDHEN and CDR2 SYDVKM. This CDR3 comprises 17 residues. DNA of the CDR3: TGTGCCAGCAGTTTAGGTGGGGTACGGGGGAGCAATCAGCCCCAGCATTTT. The encoded protein is CASSLGGVRGSNQPQHF.

V and J are TRBV7-2 and TRBJ1-2, with D perhaps TRBD1 (6 bases). CDR1 is SGHTA, CDR2 FQGNSA, per germline. This CDR3 has 14 amino acids. V lost 1 base and J 8 bases, leaving 14 bases between the germline ends. The CDR3 region is CASSLGGQLGGYTF. For the CDR3, the DNA is TGTGCCAGCAGCTTAGGTGGACAGCTTGGGGGCTACACCTTC.

The chain carries TRBV5-1 and TRBJ1-3, with D possibly TRBD1 on 5 matching bases. V lost 0 bases to trimming and J lost 1 base, with 14 bases between them. The CDR3 contains 17 residues. Per germline, CDR1 SGHRS and CDR2 YFSETQ. The CDR3, as DNA: TGCGCCAGCAGCTTGGTTCAACTCCAGGGTTCTGGAAACACCATATATTTT. Translating it yields CASSLVQLQGSGNTIYF.

The chain carries TRBV19 and TRBJ1-2; perhaps TRBD1 as D (5 bases). V gave up 5 bases and J gave up 4 bases, with 11 bases separating them. CDR1 and CDR2 (germline): LNHDA, SQIVND (reference sequence). This CDR3 has 13 amino acids. The CDR3 sequence: CASSVDTAYGYTF. The CDR3 DNA is TGTGCCAGTAGTGTGGACACGGCCTATGGCTACACCTTC.

This chain connects TRBV27 to TRBJ2-1; 12 bases line up with TRBD2. V gave up 2 bases and J gave up 5 bases; unmatched junction bases: 1. The CDR3 is 15 residues long. The germline gives CDR1 MNHEY, CDR2 SMNVEV (reference sequence). The CDR3 DNA follows: TGTGCCAGCAGTTTAAGGACTAGCGGGAACAATGAGCAGTTCTTC. This codes for CASSLRTSGNNEQFF.

The chain links TRBV19 to TRBJ1-5; 7 positions agree with TRBD1. Per germline, CDR1 LNHDA and CDR2 SQIVND (reference sequence). The CDR3 length is 19 residues. V lost 2 bases and J lost 3; bases outside the gene matches: 16. CDR3 region: CASSISPLGQGGPNQPQHF. The CDR3 coding sequence is TGTGCCAGTAGTATAAGCCCGCTCGGGCAGGGGGGACCCAATCAGCCCCAGCATTTT.

On this clone itself: The sample holds other DNA sequences that translate to the same CDR3. The CDR3 sequence: CASSPPSTDTQYF. CDR3 sequence (DNA): TGCGCCAGCAGCCCCCCTAGCACAGATACGCAGTATTTT. The chain employs TRBV5-1 and TRBJ2-3; D is unresolved. CDR3 size: 13 residues. V was pared by 4 bases and J by 0 bases, with 6 bases between. CDR1 is SGHRS and CDR2 is YFSETQ in the germline V gene.

The chain combines TRBV15 with TRBJ2-1; perhaps TRBD1 as D (6 bases). The CDR3 runs to 12 residues. V shed 5 bases and J shed 11 bases, with 13 bases lying between them. The germline gives CDR1 LNHNV, CDR2 YYDKDF (reference sequence). Here the CDR3 DNA reads TGTGCCACCAGCCCCCAGGGGAATAAGCAGTTCTTC. Translation gives CATSPQGNKQFF.

This chain links TRBV2 with TRBJ2-1, with D perhaps TRBD2 (5 bases). The CDR3 extends over 13 amino acids. Germline V gene sequence: CDR1 SNHLY, CDR2 FYNNEI. V gave up 6 bases and J gave up 9 bases, with 15 bases separating them. This CDR3 is CASSYGLGSEQFF. CDR3 sequence (DNA): TGTGCCAGCAGCTATGGACTGGGTAGTGAGCAGTTCTTC.

V usage is TRBV27 and J usage is TRBJ1-2, with TRBD1 identical over 12 bases. The junction had 7 bases not matched to a gene; V was cut back by 3 bases and J by 5 bases. The germline gives CDR1 MNHEY, CDR2 SMNVEV (reference sequence). This CDR3 contains 16 residues. In DNA, the CDR3 is TGTGCCAGCAGTTTGCTTGGGACAGGGGGCGGGTATGGCTACACCTTC. This sequence encodes CASSLLGTGGGYGYTF.

This chain uses TRBV6-5 with TRBJ1-6; D is uncertain. CDR1 MNHEY and CDR2 SVGAGI come from the germline V gene. Between the trimmed V and J ends, which lost 6 bases and 3 bases, there was a span of 9 bases. The CDR3 contains 14 residues. This CDR3 reads CASSGRSYNSPLHF. DNA of the CDR3: TGTGCCAGCAGCGGACGGAGCTATAATTCACCCCTCCACTTT.

The chain joins TRBV5-4 to TRBJ2-1; 7 bases agree with TRBD2. After removal of 4 bases from V and 2 bases from J, the junction contained 6 bases not matched to a gene. CDR3 size: 15 residues. Germline CDR1 is SGHNT and CDR2 is YYREEE (reference sequence). Here the CDR3 DNA reads TGTGCCAGCAGCCTCTCTAGCGGTACCTACAATGAGCAGTTCTTC. Its protein product is CASSLSSGTYNEQFF.

The V and J genes are TRBV7-9 and TRBJ1-5; D might be TRBD1 (5 bases). V lost 5 bases, J lost 5 bases, and 16 bases lay in between. Germline CDR1 SEHNR, CDR2 FQNEAQ (reference sequence). This CDR3 contains 15 residues. CDR3 protein: CASSQTRGSDQPQHF. In DNA, the CDR3 is TGTGCCAGCAGCCAGACAAGGGGCAGCGATCAGCCCCAGCATTTT.

The chain recombines TRBV10-2 with TRBJ2-1, with TRBD1 identical over 9 bases. Per germline, CDR1 WSHSY and CDR2 SAAADI. This CDR3 region has 17 residues. J was trimmed by 1 base and V by 4 bases; bases with no gene match: 8. For the CDR3, the DNA is TGCGCCAGCAGTGCGGAAAGGACAGGGGTATCCTACAATGAGCAGTTCTTC. Protein product: CASSAERTGVSYNEQFF.

The chain joins TRBV5-1 to TRBJ2-7, with a weak D call TRBD1 (6 bases). This CDR3 comprises 15 residues. Per the germline V gene, CDR1 is SGHRS and CDR2 is YFSETQ. V dropped 6 bases and J dropped 0 bases, with 16 bases sitting between them. In DNA form, the CDR3 reads TGCGCCAGCACCACCGGGGCAGGGGACTCCTACGAGCAGTACTTC. This sequence encodes CASTTGAGDSYEQYF.

The chain joins TRBV9 to TRBJ2-7; 9 bases line up with TRBD2. This CDR3 region has 15 residues. The junction had 2 bases not matched to a gene; V was cut back by 1 base and J by 0 bases. The germline CDR1 and CDR2 sequences are SGDLS and YYNGEE. The CDR3 nucleotides read TGTGCCAGCAGCGTACGTAGCGGGAGCTCCTACGAGCAGTACTTC. Amino acids: CASSVRSGSSYEQYF.

The rearrangement joins TRBV7-8 to TRBJ2-1, with TRBD2 identical over 12 bases. This CDR3 has 18 residues. V lost 5 bases to trimming and J lost 1 base; unmatched junction nucleotides: 9. Germline V gene lookup returns CDR1 SGHVS and CDR2 FQNEAQ. The CDR3 DNA reads TGTGCCAGCAGCCCATATAGGCTAGCGGGAGGGTCCTACAATGAGCAGTTCTTC. It translates to CASSPYRLAGGSYNEQFF. Full variable domain (rest looked up from reference TRBV7-8 and TRBJ2-1): GAGVSQSPRYKVAKRGQDVALRCDPISGHVSLFWYQQALGQGPEFLTYFQNEAQLDKSGLPSDRFFAERPEGSVSTLKIQRTQQEDSAVYLCASSPYRLAGGSYNEQFFGPGTRLTVL.

The chain has TRBV10-3 and TRBJ2-7; TRBD1 agrees at 9 bases. CDR3 length equals 14 residues. Germline CDR1 reads ENHRY; CDR2 reads SYGVKD. The J segment lost 2 bases and the V segment lost 3 bases, leaving 2 bases of the junction unmatched. The CDR3, as DNA: TGTGCCATCAGTGATCGACAGGGGGCCTACGAGCAGTACTTC. Translated: CAISDRQGAYEQYF.